The 17 T cell receptor beta chains reported below all come from one sample, sequenced in a study of massively parallel sequencing of T cell beta chains. TCRdb reprocessed the 5' RACE reads with MiXCR, giving one entry per CDR3 protein. Of 4,000 to 4,500 distinct CDR3 sequences listed, around 40% are singletons. Sequencing used commercial RNA from peripheral blood pooled from many donors. Every receptor here comes from a pool of human donors in good health; the sample was commercial RNA pooled from many donors.

This clonotype was seen more than once but under ten times. This chain joins TRBV5-4 and TRBJ1-2; D ambiguous. The CDR3 runs 14 residues. Looked up from germline, CDR1 is SGHNT and CDR2 is YYREEE (reference sequence). Trimming removed 0 bases at V and 7 bases at J, with 13 bases between. The CDR3 coding sequence is TGTGCCAGCAGCTTGGGCGGAGCGAGGGTTGGCTACACCTTC. Protein sequence: CASSLGGARVGYTF.

The rearrangement joins TRBV29-1 to TRBJ2-3, with no clear D. Between the trimmed V and J ends, which lost 3 bases and 0 bases, there was a span of 10 bases. Germline assignment: CDR1 SQVTM and CDR2 ANQGSEA. The CDR3 runs to 14 residues. CDR3 residues: CSVEGLTSTDTQYF. The CDR3 DNA reads as TGCAGCGTTGAGGGCTTAACCAGCACAGATACGCAGTATTTT.

This clonotype was counted only a few times. The rearrangement links TRBV4-1 to TRBJ2-4, with no clear D. The germline V gene encodes CDR1 MGHRA and CDR2 YSYEKL. V lost 4 bases and J lost 6, with 16 bases in between. The CDR3 has 15 residues. The CDR3 is CASSPEDDVRNIQYF. The CDR3 DNA sequence: TGCGCCAGCAGCCCTGAGGACGACGTGAGAAACATTCAGTACTTC.

This clonotype has only a few counts. The chain uses TRBV4-1 and TRBJ2-1; D might be TRBD2 (6 bases). Trimming left V 0 bases short and J 9 bases short, with 9 bases between. Per the germline V gene, CDR1 is MGHRA and CDR2 is YSYEKL. CDR3 length equals 13 residues. The CDR3 sequence is CASSQDGGFEQFF. Written as DNA, the CDR3 is TGCGCCAGCAGCCAAGATGGGGGGTTTGAGCAGTTCTTC.

The chain recombines TRBV3-1 with TRBJ1-5; D is unclear. CDR1 is LGHDT, CDR2 YNNKEL, per germline (reference sequence). V lost 2 bases, J lost 1 base, and 3 bases lay in between. The CDR3 spans 13 residues. CDR3 nucleotides: TGTGCCAGCAGCCAACAGAGCAATCAGCCCCAGCATTTT. This translates into CASSQQSNQPQHF.

The rearrangement links TRBV24-1 to TRBJ2-1; D is perhaps TRBD1 (6 bases). This CDR3 is built from 14 residues. Germline loops: CDR1 KGHDR, CDR2 SFDVKD. Trimming shortened V by 4 bases and J by 5 bases, and 11 bases separated the two germline ends. The CDR3 loop reads CATSEQGNDNEQFF. CDR3 nucleotides: TGTGCCACCAGTGAACAGGGTAATGACAATGAGCAGTTCTTC.

The chain is built from TRBV5-6 and TRBJ1-3, with D perhaps TRBD1 (5 bases). V lost 0 bases to trimming and J lost 4 bases, with 5 bases between them. This CDR3 has 13 amino acids. CDR1 is SGHDT and CDR2 is YYEEEE in the germline V gene. Here the CDR3 reads CASSLGQGNTIYF. Written as DNA, the CDR3 is TGTGCCAGCAGCTTGGGACAGGGAAACACCATATATTTT.

For the CDR3, the DNA is TGTGCCAGCAGTTCTCAAACATACTCTGGAAACACCATATATTTT. Translation: CASSSQTYSGNTIYF. V gene TRBV28 combines with J gene TRBJ1-3; no reliable D call. V was shortened by 4 bases and J by 0 bases, with 10 bases between the two germline ends. The V gene's germline CDR1 is MDHEN and CDR2 SYDVKM. The CDR3 has 15 residues. Based on the CDR3 plus reference TRBV28 and TRBJ1-3, the full variable domain is DVKVTQSSRYLVKRTGEKVFLECVQDMDHENMFWYRQDPGLGLRLIYFSYDVKMKEKGDIPEGYSVSREKKERFSLILESASTNQTSMYLCASSSQTYSGNTIYFGEGSWLTVV.

The V call is TRBV4-2, the J call TRBJ1-1, with D perhaps TRBD1 (6 bases). CDR1 and CDR2 (germline): LGHNA, YNFKEQ. The CDR3 is 14 residues long. The V end lost 4 bases, the J end lost 5 bases, and 14 bases lay between the germline ends. The CDR3 loop is CASSLTGIRTEAFF. The CDR3 DNA sequence: TGTGCCAGCAGCCTGACAGGAATTCGGACTGAAGCTTTCTTT.

In this sample, this clonotype turned up a few times. The gene calls are TRBV6-2 or TRBV6-3 and TRBJ2-7, with TRBD1 matching 7 bases. The V gene end was trimmed by 0 bases and the J gene end by 6 bases; junction bases not matched to a gene: 8. The length of the CDR3 is 15 residues. Germline V lookup: CDR1 MNHEY, CDR2 SVGEGT. CDR3 sequence (DNA): TGTGCCAGCAGTTACTCGACAGGGCGGTTTGGCGAGCAGTACTTC. Amino acids: CASSYSTGRFGEQYF.

This clonotype has just a few counts. DNA of the CDR3: TGCGCCAGCAGCTCGGGACGGCTGAACACTGAAGCTTTCTTT. Amino acid sequence: CASSSGRLNTEAFF. This chain connects TRBV5-1 to TRBJ1-1; a possible D gene is TRBD1 (5 bases). Germline lookup yields CDR1 SGHRS and CDR2 YFSETQ. Trimming removed 3 bases at V and 0 bases at J, with 9 bases between. The CDR3 extends over 14 amino acids.

The V call is TRBV20-1, the J call TRBJ2-7, with a tentative D call TRBD2 (5 bases). With 6 bases removed from V and 2 bases from J, the gap between germline ends came to 5 bases. The CDR3 is made up of 10 amino acids. Germline assignment: CDR1 DFQATT and CDR2 SNEGSKA (reference sequence). CDR3: CSAGTYEQYF. DNA of the CDR3: TGCAGTGCCGGGACCTACGAGCAGTACTTC.

A word on this clonotype: The junction shows a germline mismatch at one end, possibly a read error. The V call is TRBV27, the J call TRBJ2-3; D gene uncertain. Germline values: CDR1 MNHEY, CDR2 SMNVEV (reference sequence). This CDR3 region has 14 residues. The CDR3 spells CVSSLSTPADTQYF. Written as DNA, the CDR3 is TGTGTCAGCAGTTTATCGACCCCCGCAGATACGCAGTATTTT.

In DNA form, the CDR3 reads TGCGCCAGCAGCTTCGGGACAGGGGGTTACGAGCAGTACTTC. Translation gives CASSFGTGGYEQYF. The rearrangement links TRBV5-1 to TRBJ2-7; 11 bases agree with TRBD1. The CDR3 has 14 residues. Germline CDR1 SGHRS, CDR2 YFSETQ. V dropped 2 bases and J dropped 4; count of bases not matched to a gene: 2.

This rearrangement joins TRBV20-1 to TRBJ1-1; TRBD1 agrees at 7 bases. The junction had 5 bases not matched to a gene; V was cut back by 2 bases and J by 5 bases. The CDR3 spans 13 residues. Germline values: CDR1 DFQATT, CDR2 SNEGSKA (reference sequence). CDR3 nucleotides: TGCAGTGCTAGACGGACAGGAGATACTGAAGCTTTCTTT. Translating gives CSARRTGDTEAFF.

The chain is built from TRBV11-2 and TRBJ2-3; D might be TRBD1 or TRBD2, each matching 5 bases. This CDR3 comprises 12 residues. Trimming took off 7 bases at V and 8 bases at J, with 13 bases between the two ends. Germline CDR1 and CDR2: SGHAT and FQNNGV. CDR3 amino acids: CASISYGGTQYF. CDR3 nucleotides: TGTGCCAGCATCTCCTATGGGGGTACGCAGTATTTT.

This clonotype turned up a few times. The V gene is TRBV20-1, the J gene TRBJ1-5, with 7 bases identical to TRBD1. The CDR3 is made up of 13 amino acids. Germline V gene data show CDR1 as DFQATT and CDR2 as SNEGSKA (reference sequence). V lost 6 bases and J lost 4; bases outside the gene matches: 6. The CDR3 DNA reads as TGCAGTGCAGGACAGGAGCCAAATCAGCCCCAGCATTTT. Encoded protein: CSAGQEPNQPQHF.